Following are 23 T cell receptor beta chains from one sample sequenced in a study of T-cell memory formation after mild COVID-19. One entry per CDR3 protein, called by TCRdb with MiXCR from the 5' RACE reads. The data hold around 180,000 distinct CDR3 sequences, with roughly 16% observed a single time. What was sequenced was PBMCs or a T cell subset sorted from them (not recorded which). These receptors all come from an adult woman who had mild COVID-19 (a few samples of this study predate the infection). Cell type and time point are not known.

This clonotype was seen only a few times. This rearrangement joins TRBV29-1 to TRBJ2-7; 11 nucleotides align to TRBD1. V lost 4 bases and J lost 2; bases outside the gene matches: 4. Germline V lookup: CDR1 SQVTM, CDR2 ANQGSEA. There are 14 residues in the CDR3. The CDR3 loop reads CSVVPDRGPYEQYF. Written as DNA, the CDR3 is TGCAGCGTTGTTCCGGACAGGGGGCCCTACGAGCAGTACTTC.

This chain uses TRBV30 with TRBJ2-7; D tentatively fits TRBD1 or TRBD2 (6 bases each). CDR1 is GTSNPN, CDR2 SVGIG, per germline (reference sequence). The CDR3 extends over 14 amino acids. Trimming pared 0 bases from V and 3 bases from J, leaving 12 bases between. The CDR3 is CAWSVPGGNYEQYF. CDR3 sequence (DNA): TGTGCCTGGAGTGTTCCCGGGGGCAACTACGAGCAGTACTTC.

This clonotype was seen a few times. The chain is built from TRBV10-3 and TRBJ1-5, with 11 bases lining up with TRBD1. Germline assignment: CDR1 ENHRY and CDR2 SYGVKD. The CDR3 consists of 16 residues. V dropped 1 base and J dropped 3; count of bases not matched to a gene: 2. The CDR3 DNA follows: TGTGCCATCAGTGAGTGGGGACAGGGGGACAATCAGCCCCAGCATTTT. It translates to CAISEWGQGDNQPQHF.

This chain links TRBV5-4 with TRBJ2-5; D might be TRBD1 or TRBD2, each matching 6 bases. V gave up 6 bases and J gave up 8 bases, with 17 bases separating them. The CDR3 extends over 13 amino acids. Germline CDR1 SGHNT, CDR2 YYREEE (reference sequence). This CDR3 is CASTTLGGGTQYF. The CDR3 nucleotides are TGTGCCAGCACTACCCTGGGGGGCGGAACCCAGTACTTC.

This CDR3 is CAWSVLKRTYEQYF. The CDR3 DNA follows: TGTGCCTGGAGTGTACTAAAAAGAACCTACGAGCAGTACTTC. This sequence joins TRBV30 and TRBJ2-7, with unresolved D. Germline V CDR1 and CDR2: GTSNPN, SVGIG (reference sequence). Trimming left V 0 bases short and J 2 bases short, with 11 bases between. CDR3 length equals 14 residues.

This clonotype was seen more than once but under ten times. The rearrangement joins TRBV2 to TRBJ2-5; D tentatively reads TRBD1 or TRBD2 (5 bases each). The CDR3 loop spans 15 amino acids. With 10 bases removed from V and 5 bases from J, the gap between germline ends came to 23 bases. CDR1 and CDR2 (germline): SNHLY, FYNNEI. CDR3 coding DNA: TGTGCCACTAGTGAGAGGGCCGGGGCCACGGAGACCCAGTACTTC. It yields the protein CATSERAGATETQYF.

The chain joins TRBV19 to TRBJ1-1; D not resolved. V was trimmed by 5 bases and J by 6 bases, leaving 10 bases between them. The CDR3 length is 12 residues. Per germline, CDR1 LNHDA and CDR2 SQIVND (reference sequence). In DNA, the CDR3 is TGTGCCAGTAGTGACCCTAGGGCTGAAGCTTTCTTT. It specifies CASSDPRAEAFF.

This clonotype was counted many times. CDR3 amino acids: CASSLEGIMRNEQFF. The CDR3 DNA is TGTGCCAGCAGCTTAGAGGGGATCATGAGGAATGAGCAGTTCTTC. The genes are TRBV11-2 and TRBJ2-1; D is uncertain. Germline-derived CDR1 and CDR2 are SGHAT and FQNNGV. The CDR3 sequence is 15 residues long. The ends were cut back, 0 bases at V and 7 bases at J, with 13 bases in the middle.

CDR3 sequence (DNA): TGTGCCAGCAGCTTGTCTGGGACAGGGATTTCACCCCTCCACTTT. As protein: CASSLSGTGISPLHF. The rearrangement uses TRBV5-6 and TRBJ1-6; 9 nucleotides agree with TRBD1. Germline V lookup: CDR1 SGHDT, CDR2 YYEEEE. Losses at the gene ends were 1 base for V and 9 bases for J; bases not matched to a gene: 5. The CDR3 consists of 15 residues.

The chain couples TRBV27 to TRBJ2-5; tentatively, D is TRBD1 (6 bases). V lost 3 bases and J 7 bases, leaving 15 bases between the germline ends. From germline, CDR1 is MNHEY and CDR2 SMNVEV (reference sequence). The CDR3 has 14 amino acids. DNA for the CDR3: TGTGCCAGCAGTTTGGCAGGGGACGTGGGGACCCAGTACTTC. This encodes CASSLAGDVGTQYF.

This clonotype was observed a few times. The chain links TRBV20-1 to TRBJ2-7, with D unclear. V shed 3 bases and J shed 0 bases, with 6 bases lying between them. The germline V gene encodes CDR1 DFQATT and CDR2 SNEGSKA (reference sequence). The CDR3 has 12 amino acids. The CDR3 sequence is CSARTDSYEQYF. As DNA, the CDR3 is TGCAGTGCTAGGACGGACTCCTACGAGCAGTACTTC.

The chain has TRBV5-6 and TRBJ2-4, with no clear D. This CDR3 has 13 residues. Germline V gene sequence: CDR1 SGHDT, CDR2 YYEEEE. The germline V and J ends were trimmed by 4 bases and 6 bases, with 11 bases remaining between them. CDR3 nucleotide sequence: TGTGCCAGCAGCCCTCTGGACGGAAACATTCAGTACTTC. Its translation: CASSPLDGNIQYF.

This chain links TRBV29-1 with TRBJ1-2; tentatively, D is TRBD1 (5 bases). Trimming left V 8 bases short and J 7 bases short, with 20 bases between. Germline CDR1 is SQVTM and CDR2 is ANQGSEA. The CDR3 consists of 13 residues. CDR3 region: CSQNGPGRPGYTF. The CDR3 DNA reads as TGCAGCCAAAACGGCCCAGGGAGGCCTGGCTACACCTTC.

The count of this clonotype is one. The chain recombines TRBV25-1 with TRBJ1-2; D may be TRBD1 (6 bases). Trimming stripped 3 bases from V and 5 bases from J, with 10 bases between. The germline CDR1 and CDR2 sequences are MGHDK and SYGVNS. There are 13 residues in the CDR3. CDR3 coding DNA: TGTGCCAGCAGTGAGGCAGGGGCTTATGGCTACACCTTC. It specifies CASSEAGAYGYTF.

The CDR3 DNA reads TGCGCCAGCAGCCTCGGACAACCTAGGTCGGAGGCTTTCTTT. The encoded protein is CASSLGQPRSEAFF. V is TRBV5-1 and J is TRBJ1-1, with D tentatively TRBD1 (5 bases). From germline, CDR1 is SGHRS and CDR2 YFSETQ. This CDR3 is 14 amino acids long. The V end lost 4 bases, the J end lost 11 bases, and 21 bases lay between the germline ends.

CDR3: CASSYRRAIKETQYF. CDR3 bases: TGTGCCAGCAGTTACAGGCGGGCTATCAAAGAGACCCAGTACTTC. The chain uses TRBV6-2 or TRBV6-3 and TRBJ2-5, with D tentatively TRBD2 (5 bases). Deletions cut 2 bases from V and 3 bases from J, with 13 bases between. CDR3 length: 15 amino acids. Germline CDR1 is MNHEY and CDR2 is SVGEGT.

This clonotype was detected only a few times. The V gene is TRBV29-1, the J gene TRBJ2-3; 7 bases match TRBD1. The CDR3 extends over 14 amino acids. CDR1 and CDR2 (germline): SQVTM, ANQGSEA. Trimming took 5 bases from V and 3 from J; bases not matched to a gene: 8. The CDR3 nucleotides read TGCAGCGTTAAATCCGGGACAGCTACAGATACGCAGTATTTT. It codes for CSVKSGTATDTQYF.

The J gene is TRBJ2-2, the V gene TRBV2, with D possibly TRBD2 on 5 matching bases. The CDR3 covers 14 residues. V was shortened by 4 bases and J by 5 bases, with 11 bases between the two germline ends. Germline loops: CDR1 SNHLY, CDR2 FYNNEI. The CDR3 spells CASSGGPGTGELFF. DNA of the CDR3: TGTGCCAGCAGTGGAGGACCGGGGACCGGGGAGCTGTTTTTT. Drawing the rest from reference TRBV2 and TRBJ2-2, the complete variable domain is EPEVTQTPSHQVTQMGQEVILRCVPISNHLYFYWYRQILGQKVEFLVSFYNNEISEKSEIFDDQFSVERPDGSNFTLKIRSTKLEDSAMYFCASSGGPGTGELFFGEGSRLTVL.

The chain uses TRBV7-8 and TRBJ2-7, with 9 bases that match TRBD1. This CDR3 contains 15 residues. J lost 5 bases, V lost 1 base, and 6 bases had no gene match. Germline-derived CDR1 and CDR2 are SGHVS and FQNEAQ. The CDR3: CASSLGGTGPHEQYF. CDR3 coding DNA: TGTGCCAGCAGCTTAGGGGGGACAGGGCCCCACGAGCAGTACTTC.

This clonotype was counted only a few times. This sequence joins TRBV29-1 and TRBJ1-2; no reliable D call. Germline values: CDR1 SQVTM, CDR2 ANQGSEA. CDR3 length equals 13 residues. Trimming removed 3 bases at V and 7 bases at J, with 15 bases between. In DNA form, the CDR3 reads TGCAGCGTTGAGATGAGTCGACTCGCTGGCTACACCTTC. It yields the protein CSVEMSRLAGYTF.

This clonotype was seen a few times. The gene calls are TRBV5-4 and TRBJ2-3; D is possibly TRBD1 or TRBD2 (5 bases each). Looked up from germline, CDR1 is SGHNT and CDR2 is YYREEE (reference sequence). Trimming pared 5 bases from V and 1 base from J, leaving 14 bases between. The CDR3 totals 15 residues. CDR3 nucleotides: TGTGCCAGCAGGCCCGGGACGCCGGGCACAGATACGCAGTATTTT. This translates into CASRPGTPGTDTQYF.

The rearrangement uses TRBV4-2 and TRBJ2-2; D is perhaps TRBD1 (5 bases). The CDR3 is made up of 15 amino acids. Germline CDR1 is LGHNA and CDR2 is YNFKEQ. With 3 bases removed from V and 4 bases from J, the gap between germline ends came to 12 bases. The CDR3 is CASSHPGRPTGELFF. As DNA, the CDR3 is TGTGCCAGCAGCCATCCAGGGCGCCCCACCGGGGAGCTGTTTTTT.

This clonotype was picked up a small number of times. This chain links TRBV6-5 with TRBJ1-2; 7 bases agree with TRBD1. The CDR3 extends over 13 amino acids. With 6 bases clipped from V and 8 bases from J, the junction kept 9 bases outside the gene matches. CDR1 MNHEY and CDR2 SVGAGI come from the germline V gene. The CDR3 DNA reads TGTGCCAGCAGCTCAGGGGGGAGAAGGGGCTACACCTTC. Translating gives CASSSGGRRGYTF.